The 32 T cell receptor beta chains below were found in one sample sequenced in a study of T-cell memory formation after mild COVID-19. TCRdb reprocessed the 5' RACE reads with MiXCR, giving one entry per CDR3 protein. The table lists 300,000 to 400,000 distinct CDR3 sequences, over 13% of them singletons, with about 22% in the top ten. Sequenced input: PBMCs or a T cell subset sorted from them (not recorded which). The receptors shown here come from a young man who had mild COVID-19 (a few samples of this study predate the infection). Cell type and time point are not known.

This clonotype was seen at least ten times. The gene calls are TRBV12-3 or TRBV12-4 and TRBJ1-1, with a possible D match to TRBD1 (5 bases). The CDR3 consists of 14 residues. V was shortened by 6 bases and J by 11 bases, with 22 bases between the two germline ends. Written as DNA, the CDR3 is TGTGCCAGCAGGCAAAACCGGGGGGGAATTGGGGCTTTCTTT. It translates to CASRQNRGGIGAFF.

The chain carries TRBV14 and TRBJ2-5, with unresolved D. The germline V and J ends were trimmed by 3 bases and 7 bases, with 6 bases remaining between them. Germline assignment: CDR1 SGHDN and CDR2 FVKESK. This CDR3 is built from 11 residues. CDR3 sequence: CASSQSGTQYF. CDR3 in DNA: TGTGCCAGCAGCCAGTCGGGGACCCAGTACTTC.

The chain is built from TRBV9 and TRBJ2-3, with D unresolved. The CDR3 loop spans 12 amino acids. V was cut by 3 bases and J by 0 bases, with 2 bases left in between. The germline V gene has CDR1 SGDLS and CDR2 YYNGEE. CDR3 in DNA: TGTGCCAGCAGCGCGAGCACAGATACGCAGTATTTT. Translation gives CASSASTDTQYF.

This clonotype was found a few times. This chain links TRBV11-2 with TRBJ2-1; D remains ambiguous. Germline V gene data show CDR1 as SGHAT and CDR2 as FQNNGV. The CDR3 contains 13 residues. Between the trimmed V and J ends, which lost 5 bases and 4 bases, there was a span of 9 bases. CDR3 sequence reads: CASSKGPYNEQFF. The CDR3 bases are TGTGCCAGCAGCAAAGGACCTTACAATGAGCAGTTCTTC.

The chain links TRBV5-4 to TRBJ2-7; 9 bases are a match to TRBD2. This CDR3 contains 17 residues. The germline V gene has CDR1 SGHNT and CDR2 YYREEE (reference sequence). With V trimmed by 4 bases and J by 5 bases, 16 bases remained unmatched. In nucleotides, the CDR3 is TGTGCCAGCAGCCTACCACTGGGCGGGGGGGCGCAACACGAGCAGTACTTC. This translates into CASSLPLGGGAQHEQYF.

A few counts support this clonotype. The chain links TRBV5-1 to TRBJ2-7, with TRBD1 matching over 9 bases. J lost 10 bases, V lost 5 bases, and 13 bases had no gene match. The CDR3 has 14 amino acids. The germline gives CDR1 SGHRS, CDR2 YFSETQ. CDR3 sequence reads: CASRYAGTGSSQYF. As DNA, the CDR3 is TGCGCCAGCAGATACGCGGGGACAGGGTCCTCTCAGTACTTC.

The table lists this clonotype with a few counts. The chain couples TRBV10-3 to TRBJ2-1; 9 nucleotides match TRBD2. V dropped 4 bases and J dropped 7; count of bases not matched to a gene: 8. The CDR3 is 15 amino acids. CDR1 and CDR2 (germline): ENHRY, SYGVKD. CDR3 coding DNA: TGTGCCATCAGTGGGGTAGGGACTAGCTGGAATGAGCAGTTCTTC. The encoded protein is CAISGVGTSWNEQFF.

This clonotype was detected a few times. The chain employs TRBV12-3 or TRBV12-4 and TRBJ2-1; TRBD2 matches at 12 bases. The ends lost 5 bases at V and 9 bases at J; junction bases unmatched: 8. The CDR3 consists of 15 residues. The CDR3 sequence: CASSLPSGGAIEQFF. CDR3 DNA: TGTGCCAGCAGTCTTCCTAGCGGGGGGGCTATTGAGCAGTTCTTC.

The chain combines TRBV7-2 with TRBJ2-2, with 8 positions matching TRBD2. V trimming: 2 bases; J trimming: 4 bases; junction bases outside the gene matches: 12. Looked up from germline, CDR1 is SGHTA and CDR2 is FQGNSA. This CDR3 has 18 residues. The CDR3: CASSLPRSGGWSTGELFF. The CDR3 coding sequence is TGTGCCAGCAGCTTACCGAGGAGCGGGGGATGGAGCACCGGGGAGCTGTTTTTT.

This clonotype was detected ten times or more. The rearrangement joins TRBV6-2 or TRBV6-3 to TRBJ1-1; D might be TRBD1 (5 bases). V was trimmed by 5 bases and J by 4 bases, leaving 17 bases between them. From germline, CDR1 is MNHEY and CDR2 SVGEGT. The CDR3 has 15 amino acids. CDR3 nucleotides: TGTGCCAGCAGTCCCTTGGCAGGGAGTGGCACTGAAGCTTTCTTT. Amino acid sequence: CASSPLAGSGTEAFF.

This clonotype was detected many times. The chain is built from TRBV7-9 and TRBJ2-3; D is possibly TRBD2 (6 bases). The CDR3 is 14 amino acids. V lost 3 bases to trimming and J lost 0 bases, with 7 bases between them. The germline CDR1 and CDR2 sequences are SEHNR and FQNEAQ (reference sequence). CDR3 region: CASSLEGSTDTQYF. The DNA of the CDR3 is TGTGCCAGCAGCTTGGAGGGGAGCACAGATACGCAGTATTTT.

This clonotype was picked up one time. The V and J genes are TRBV7-3 and TRBJ1-2; D is possibly TRBD1 (5 bases). The CDR3 has 14 residues. Germline values: CDR1 SGHTA, CDR2 FQGTGA. V gave up 5 bases and J gave up 3 bases, with 13 bases separating them. Written as DNA, the CDR3 is TGTGCCAGCAGCCCAGAGGGGTCTGACTATGGCTACACCTTC. Protein product: CASSPEGSDYGYTF.

The V and J genes are TRBV20-1 and TRBJ1-2; the D gene is possibly TRBD1 (5 bases). CDR3 length equals 13 residues. V lost 0 bases, J lost 3 bases, and 8 bases lay in between. From germline, CDR1 is DFQATT and CDR2 SNEGSKA (reference sequence). Here the CDR3 DNA reads TGCAGTGCTAGAGATGGGGGACACTATGGCTACACCTTC. Translating gives CSARDGGHYGYTF.

V usage is TRBV20-1 and J usage is TRBJ2-5, with D perhaps TRBD1 (6 bases). This CDR3 contains 14 residues. In germline, CDR1 is DFQATT, CDR2 SNEGSKA (reference sequence). V dropped 0 bases and J dropped 3 bases, with 11 bases sitting between them. CDR3 nucleotides: TGCAGTGCTAGAGAGTGGGGGCGGAAAGAGACCCAGTACTTC. Protein sequence: CSAREWGRKETQYF.

V is TRBV11-2 and J is TRBJ2-3; maybe TRBD2 (5 bases). The CDR3 extends over 17 amino acids. In germline, CDR1 is SGHAT, CDR2 FQNNGV. V lost 0 bases, J lost 3 bases, and 16 bases lay in between. Written as DNA, the CDR3 is TGTGCCAGCAGCTTAGATCGGCTAGCCAGTAGGACAGATACGCAGTATTTT. Residues: CASSLDRLASRTDTQYF.

The chain combines TRBV7-9 with TRBJ1-2, with 7 bases identical to TRBD1. The CDR3 extends over 15 amino acids. The germline V gene encodes CDR1 SEHNR and CDR2 FQNEAQ (reference sequence). J was trimmed by 0 bases and V by 0 bases; bases with no gene match: 1. The CDR3 nucleotides are TGTGCCAGCAGCTTAGCAGGGGGCGCTAACTATGGCTACACCTTC. Translating it yields CASSLAGGANYGYTF. Full variable domain (missing parts from reference TRBV7-9 and TRBJ1-2): DTGVSQNPRHKITKRGQNVTFRCDPISEHNRLYWYRQTLGQGPEFLTYFQNEAQLEKSRLLSDRFSAERPKGSFSTLEIQRTEQGDSAMYLCASSLAGGANYGYTFGSGTRLTVV.

This chain joins TRBV12-3 or TRBV12-4 and TRBJ2-7; D remains ambiguous. This CDR3 has 13 amino acids. The germline V and J ends were trimmed by 5 bases and 1 base, with 9 bases remaining between them. The CDR3 here is CASSPTPSYEQYF. The CDR3 nucleotides read TGTGCCAGCAGTCCTACGCCATCCTACGAGCAGTACTTC.

This clonotype was counted many times. The CDR3 loop reads CASSLEGPREETQYF. CDR3 DNA sequence: TGCGCCAGCAGCTTGGAGGGACCAAGGGAAGAGACCCAGTACTTC. This chain links TRBV5-1 with TRBJ2-5, with D possibly called TRBD1 or TRBD2 (5 bases each). The V gene lost 0 bases and the J gene lost 3 bases, with 12 bases spanning the gap. Germline V gene sequence: CDR1 SGHRS, CDR2 YFSETQ. The CDR3 length is 15 residues.

The CDR3 sequence is CASSFAASGGTQETQYF. The CDR3 DNA sequence: TGTGCCAGCAGCTTTGCGGCTAGCGGGGGGACACAAGAGACCCAGTACTTC. This chain connects TRBV5-4 to TRBJ2-5, with 11 bases matching TRBD2. V gave up 2 bases and J gave up 2 bases; unmatched junction bases: 8. This CDR3 has 17 residues. Per germline, CDR1 SGHNT and CDR2 YYREEE (reference sequence).

The chain recombines TRBV2 with TRBJ1-6; TRBD1 matches 7 bases. CDR3 length equals 14 residues. The V and J ends lost 6 bases and 6 bases, in that order; junction bases with no gene match: 5. Germline CDR1 is SNHLY and CDR2 is FYNNEI. The CDR3 here is CASRGDSGNSPLHF. CDR3 bases: TGTGCCAGCAGGGGGGACAGCGGTAATTCACCCCTCCACTTT.

This rearrangement joins TRBV12-3 or TRBV12-4 to TRBJ1-1, with 9 bases matching TRBD1. The V and J ends lost 5 bases and 11 bases, in that order; junction bases with no gene match: 9. This CDR3 comprises 13 residues. The CDR3 DNA sequence: TGTGCCAGCAGTACTAGGGACAGGGTGGGGGCTTTCTTT. Translated: CASSTRDRVGAFF.

Notes on this clonotype: Compared with germline, one end of the junction differs, possibly owing to a read error. The chain has TRBV4-3 and TRBJ2-1; D gene ambiguous. Germline CDR1 is LGHNA and CDR2 is YSLEER. This CDR3 is built from 15 residues. The CDR3 nucleotides read TGCGCCAGAAGCCAAGGCTCGAGCTCCTACAATGAGCAGTTCTTC. Translation: CARSQGSSSYNEQFF.

This chain uses TRBV5-1 with TRBJ1-6; D gene ambiguous. Per germline, CDR1 SGHRS and CDR2 YFSETQ. V dropped 1 base and J dropped 8 bases, with 7 bases sitting between them. This CDR3 is built from 13 residues. The CDR3 region is CASSLNTYSPLHF. In nucleotides, the CDR3 is TGCGCCAGCAGCTTGAACACCTATTCACCCCTCCACTTT. The full variable domain, completed using reference TRBV5-1 and TRBJ1-6, is KAGVTQTPRYLIKTRGQQVTLSCSPISGHRSVSWYQQTPGQGLQFLFEYFSETQRNKGNFPGRFSGRQFSNSRSEMNVSTLELGDSALYLCASSLNTYSPLHFGNGTRLTVT.

Only a few counts were recorded for this clonotype. This chain connects TRBV12-3 or TRBV12-4 to TRBJ1-2; D remains unclear. The CDR3 totals 13 residues. V lost 8 bases to trimming and J lost 7 bases, with 17 bases between them. The CDR3 region is CASRLSRGLGYTF. In DNA form, the CDR3 reads TGTGCCAGCCGACTGAGCAGAGGTCTTGGCTACACCTTC.

This clonotype was seen more than once but under ten times. CDR3 nucleotides: TGTGCCAGCAGCTTTTCGGGGGTGAGCTCCTACGAGCAGTACTTC. Amino acid sequence: CASSFSGVSSYEQYF. The chain recombines TRBV11-2 with TRBJ2-7, with D tentatively TRBD2 (6 bases). Germline V gene lookup returns CDR1 SGHAT and CDR2 FQNNGV. The CDR3 is made up of 15 amino acids. V lost 3 bases, J lost 0 bases, and 12 bases lay in between.

At least ten counts were recorded for this clonotype. The genes are TRBV15 and TRBJ1-5; the D is unclear. V was clipped by 0 bases and J by 6 bases, with 12 bases between them. This CDR3 spans 15 amino acids. Germline assignment: CDR1 LNHNV and CDR2 YYDKDF (reference sequence). The CDR3 is CATSRDSVRSQPQHF. The CDR3 bases are TGTGCCACCAGCAGAGATTCCGTACGAAGTCAGCCCCAGCATTTT.

This clonotype has more than one count but fewer than ten. The J gene is TRBJ2-1, the V gene TRBV9, with D possibly being TRBD2 (7 bases). The CDR3 extends over 15 amino acids. Germline-derived CDR1 and CDR2 are SGDLS and YYNGEE. Trimming shortened V by 3 bases and J by 6 bases, and 16 bases separated the two germline ends. CDR3 sequence (DNA): TGTGCCAGCAGCGCCATAGGGGGGGCCGTCAATGAGCAGTTCTTC. It encodes CASSAIGGAVNEQFF.

The chain combines TRBV9 with TRBJ2-3, with no clear D. The CDR3 sequence is 13 residues long. V shed 4 bases and J shed 6 bases, with 12 bases lying between them. Looked up from germline, CDR1 is SGDLS and CDR2 is YYNGEE. The CDR3, as DNA: TGTGCCAGCAGCCCAGGTGGGCTGGATACGCAGTATTTT. This sequence encodes CASSPGGLDTQYF.

The chain links TRBV7-3 to TRBJ2-7, with 10 positions matching TRBD1. CDR1 is SGHTA and CDR2 is FQGTGA in the germline V gene. This CDR3 is 13 amino acids long. V shed 5 bases and J 5 bases; nucleotides not matched to a gene: 3. This CDR3 reads CASSPTGGDEQYV. CDR3 sequence (DNA): TGTGCCAGCAGCCCGACAGGGGGCGACGAGCAGTACGTC.

The chain carries TRBV5-1 and TRBJ1-6; 8 bases align to TRBD1. This CDR3 has 15 amino acids. Germline CDR1 SGHRS, CDR2 YFSETQ. V gave up 4 bases and J gave up 5 bases; unmatched junction bases: 5. The CDR3 protein is CASSTQTGDNSPLHF. CDR3 sequence (DNA): TGCGCCAGCAGCACCCAGACAGGGGATAATTCACCCCTCCACTTT.

This clonotype has a handful of counts. This CDR3 reads CASSQGGYPLNTEAFF. The DNA of the CDR3 is TGCGCCAGCAGCCAAGGAGGATACCCTCTGAACACTGAAGCTTTCTTT. The chain carries TRBV4-3 and TRBJ1-1; D ambiguous. This CDR3 region has 16 residues. With 1 base removed from V and 0 bases from J, the gap between germline ends came to 12 bases. Germline-derived CDR1 and CDR2 are LGHNA and YSLEER.

J is TRBJ2-2 and V is TRBV10-3; the D gene could be TRBD1 or TRBD2 (5 bases each). Germline CDR1 ENHRY, CDR2 SYGVKD. The CDR3 covers 16 residues. V gave up 10 bases and J gave up 3 bases, with 21 bases separating them. The CDR3 region is CATGRGPSSDTGELFF. The CDR3 DNA follows: TGTGCCACCGGAAGGGGACCCTCGTCGGACACCGGGGAGCTGTTTTTT.